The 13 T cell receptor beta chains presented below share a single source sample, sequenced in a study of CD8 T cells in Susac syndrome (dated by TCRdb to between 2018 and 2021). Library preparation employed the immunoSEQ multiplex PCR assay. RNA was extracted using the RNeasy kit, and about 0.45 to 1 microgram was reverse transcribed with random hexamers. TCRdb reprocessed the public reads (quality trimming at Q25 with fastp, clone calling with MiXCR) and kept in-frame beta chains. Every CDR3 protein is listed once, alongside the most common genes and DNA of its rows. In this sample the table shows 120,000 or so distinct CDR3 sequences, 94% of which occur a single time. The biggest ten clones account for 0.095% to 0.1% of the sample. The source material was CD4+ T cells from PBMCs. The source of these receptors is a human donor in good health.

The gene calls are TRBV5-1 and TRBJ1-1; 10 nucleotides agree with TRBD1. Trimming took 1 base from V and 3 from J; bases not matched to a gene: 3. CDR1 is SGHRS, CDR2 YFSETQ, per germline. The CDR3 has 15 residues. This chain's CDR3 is CASSLSGTGDTEAFF. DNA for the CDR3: TGCGCCAGCAGCTTGAGCGGGACAGGGGACACTGAAGCTTTCTTT. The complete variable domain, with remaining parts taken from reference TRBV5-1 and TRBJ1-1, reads KAGVTQTPRYLIKTRGQQVTLSCSPISGHRSVSWYQQTPGQGLQFLFEYFSETQRNKGNFPGRFSGRQFSNSRSEMNVSTLELGDSALYLCASSLSGTGDTEAFFGQGTRLTVV.

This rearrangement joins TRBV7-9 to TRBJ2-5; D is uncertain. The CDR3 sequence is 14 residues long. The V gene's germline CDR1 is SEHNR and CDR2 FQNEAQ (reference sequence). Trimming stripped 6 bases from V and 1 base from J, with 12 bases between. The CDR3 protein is CASSTNRGQETQYF. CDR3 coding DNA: TGTGCCAGCAGTACTAACCGTGGCCAAGAGACCCAGTACTTC.

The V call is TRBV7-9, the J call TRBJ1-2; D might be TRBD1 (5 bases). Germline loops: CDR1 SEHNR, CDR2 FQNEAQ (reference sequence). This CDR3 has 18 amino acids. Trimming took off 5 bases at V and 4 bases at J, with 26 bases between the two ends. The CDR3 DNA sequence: TGTGCCAGCAGCCCCAAGTCGGACGGGGGAGGGGCGGGCTATGGCTACACCTTC. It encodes CASSPKSDGGGAGYGYTF.

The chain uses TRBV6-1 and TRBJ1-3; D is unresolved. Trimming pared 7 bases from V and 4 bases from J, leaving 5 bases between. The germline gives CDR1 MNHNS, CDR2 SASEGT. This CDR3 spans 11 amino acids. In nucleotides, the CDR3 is TGTGCCAGCATCGGGGGAAACACCATATATTTT. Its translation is CASIGGNTIYF.

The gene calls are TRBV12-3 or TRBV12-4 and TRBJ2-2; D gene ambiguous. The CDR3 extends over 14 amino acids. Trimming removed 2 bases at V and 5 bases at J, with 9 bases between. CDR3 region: CASSLIAVTGELFF. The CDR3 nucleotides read TGTGCCAGCAGTTTAATTGCCGTAACCGGGGAGCTGTTTTTT.

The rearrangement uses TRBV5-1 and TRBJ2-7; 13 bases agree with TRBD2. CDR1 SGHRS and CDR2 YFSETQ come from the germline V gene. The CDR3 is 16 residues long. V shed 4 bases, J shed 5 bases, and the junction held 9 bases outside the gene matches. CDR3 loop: CASSAPLAGGPDEQYF. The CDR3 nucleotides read TGCGCCAGCAGCGCCCCACTAGCGGGAGGGCCGGACGAGCAGTACTTC.

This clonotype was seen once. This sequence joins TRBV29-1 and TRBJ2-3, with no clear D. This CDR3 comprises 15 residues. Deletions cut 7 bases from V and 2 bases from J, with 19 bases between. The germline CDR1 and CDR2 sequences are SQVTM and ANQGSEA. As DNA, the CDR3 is TGCAGCGCTATACGTTTAACGGTCTTCACAGATACGCAGTATTTT. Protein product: CSAIRLTVFTDTQYF.

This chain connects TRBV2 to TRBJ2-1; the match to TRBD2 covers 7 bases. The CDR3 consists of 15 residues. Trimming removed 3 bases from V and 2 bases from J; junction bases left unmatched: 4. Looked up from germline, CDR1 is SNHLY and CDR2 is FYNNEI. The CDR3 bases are TGTGCCAGCAGTGACCAGCGGGGCCCCTACAATGAGCAGTTCTTC. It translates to CASSDQRGPYNEQFF.

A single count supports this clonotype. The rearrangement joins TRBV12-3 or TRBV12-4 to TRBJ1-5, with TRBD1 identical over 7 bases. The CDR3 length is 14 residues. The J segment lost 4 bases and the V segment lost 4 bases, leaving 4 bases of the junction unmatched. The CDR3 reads CASSWGQINQPQHF. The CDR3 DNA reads TGTGCCAGCAGTTGGGGACAGATAAATCAGCCCCAGCATTTT.

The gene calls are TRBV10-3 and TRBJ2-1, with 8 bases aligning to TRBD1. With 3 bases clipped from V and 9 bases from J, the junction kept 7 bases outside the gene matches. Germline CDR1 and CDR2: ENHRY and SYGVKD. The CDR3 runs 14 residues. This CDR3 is CAISDGQGALEQFF. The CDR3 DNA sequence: TGTGCCATCAGTGACGGGCAGGGGGCGCTTGAGCAGTTCTTC.

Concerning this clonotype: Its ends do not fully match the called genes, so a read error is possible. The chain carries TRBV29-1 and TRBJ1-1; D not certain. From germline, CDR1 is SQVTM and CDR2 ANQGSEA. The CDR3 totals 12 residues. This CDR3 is CSVEGVNTEASF. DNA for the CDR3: TGCAGCGTTGAAGGAGTGAACACTGAAGCTTCCTTT. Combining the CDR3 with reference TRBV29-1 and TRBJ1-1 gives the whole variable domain SAVISQKPSRDICQRGTSLTIQCQVDSQVTMMFWYRQQPGQSLTLIATANQGSEATYESGFVIDKFPISRPNLTFSTLTVSNMSPEDSSIYLCSVEGVNTEASFGQGTRLTVV.

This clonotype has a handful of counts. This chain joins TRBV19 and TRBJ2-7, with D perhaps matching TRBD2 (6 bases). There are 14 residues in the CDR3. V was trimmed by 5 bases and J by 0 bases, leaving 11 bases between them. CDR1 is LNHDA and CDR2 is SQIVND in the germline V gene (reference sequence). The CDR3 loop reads CASSGTVSSYEQYF. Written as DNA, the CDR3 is TGTGCCAGTAGTGGGACTGTTAGCTCCTACGAGCAGTACTTC.

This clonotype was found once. As DNA, the CDR3 is TGTGCCAGCAGCGTAAGACCCGGGACAGGGGGCGATGGCTACACCTTC. Amino acids: CASSVRPGTGGDGYTF. The V gene is TRBV9, the J gene TRBJ1-2, with TRBD1 matching 12 bases. The ends lost 1 base at V and 6 bases at J; junction bases unmatched: 7. Germline values: CDR1 SGDLS, CDR2 YYNGEE. The CDR3 consists of 16 residues. The whole variable domain, remainder taken from reference TRBV9 and TRBJ1-2, is DSGVTQTPKHLITATGQRVTLRCSPRSGDLSVYWYQQSLDQGLQFLIQYYNGEERAKGNILERFSAQQFPDLHSELNLSSLELGDSALYFCASSVRPGTGGDGYTFGSGTRLTVV.